The sample holds many counts of the clone carrying this TCR beta chain. The antigen is not known. The data belong to a study of identical twins. Points from the study as a whole: Monozygotic twins shared more out-of-frame TCR alpha than recombination models predicted. The presence of invariant MAIT and iNKT cells could partly confound analyses of zero-insertion sequences.

V dropped 4 bases and J dropped 4 bases, with 25 bases sitting between them. CDR1 is MDHEN and CDR2 is SYDVKM in the germline V gene. The CDR3 is 18 residues long. A universal primer binding site was introduced by template switching. The final cDNA contained unique molecular identifiers. TCRdb re-analysed the 5' RACE reads in MiXCR, keeping a single row per CDR3 protein. The table has 240,000 or so distinct CDR3 sequences, about 7% seen once. Donors were all healthy Caucasians. The same specimen was also included in a second study, on yellow fever vaccine responses in identical twins.

The chain couples TRBV28 to TRBJ1-1, with D maybe TRBD1 (5 bases). Sequencing used memory (CD45RO+) T cells sorted from blood. The clonotype comes from a young woman in good health. The CDR3 loop is CASSSQKTQTGRGTEAFF. The CDR3, as DNA: TGTGCCAGCAGTTCCCAAAAGACCCAAACAGGTCGGGGCACTGAAGCTTTCTTT.